This TCR beta chain was found in a study of T cell clonotyping in hematopoietic cell transplantation. Study outcomes and limitations: Few recipient clonotypes overlapped donors; over 95% were de novo at given depth. After transplant, recipient diversity fell while pathologically expanded clonotypes grew through day 180.

Here immunoSEQ multiplex PCR was the method, and the copy in TCRdb shows in-frame clones only, minus some. The sample carries fewer than 20,000 clones, about 84% recorded once. Of note for this clone: Its antigen is undetermined.

Samples: about 28 days before transplant, then days 30, 100 and 180 after. Trimming took 0 bases from V and 4 from J, leaving 10 bases between them. Germline assignment: CDR1 SGHDT and CDR2 YYEEEE. This CDR3 spans 14 amino acids. This receptor was obtained from a male patient aged 60-70 years who had an allogeneic stem cell transplant from a related donor, so the T cells may come from the graft donor. Some clones in this sample may be carry-over from other donors' samples. This chain links TRBV5-6 with TRBJ2-5, with D possibly called TRBD1 or TRBD2 (5 bases each). The sample in question was PBMCs, obtained 100 days after allogeneic stem cell transplant. The CDR3 coding sequence is TGTGCCAGCAGCTTGGACGGGGCTGGAGAGACCCAGTACTTC. Amino acid sequence: CASSLDGAGETQYF.